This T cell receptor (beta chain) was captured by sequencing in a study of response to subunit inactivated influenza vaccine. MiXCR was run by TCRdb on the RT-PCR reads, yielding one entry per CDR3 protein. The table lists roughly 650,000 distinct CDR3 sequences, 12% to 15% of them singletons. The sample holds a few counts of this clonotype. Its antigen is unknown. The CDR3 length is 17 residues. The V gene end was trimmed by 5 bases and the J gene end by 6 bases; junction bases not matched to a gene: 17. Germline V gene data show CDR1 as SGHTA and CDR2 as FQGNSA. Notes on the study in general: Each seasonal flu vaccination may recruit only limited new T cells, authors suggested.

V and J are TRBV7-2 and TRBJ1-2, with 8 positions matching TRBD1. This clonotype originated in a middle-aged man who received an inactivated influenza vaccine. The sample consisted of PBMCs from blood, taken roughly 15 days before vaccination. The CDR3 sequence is CASSPGGQGAITNGYTF. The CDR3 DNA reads TGTGCCAGCAGCCCTGGGGGGCAGGGGGCAATCACGAATGGCTACACCTTC. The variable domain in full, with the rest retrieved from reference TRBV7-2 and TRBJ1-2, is GAGVSQSPSNKVTEKGKDVELRCDPISGHTALYWYRQSLGQGLEFLIYFQGNSAPDKSGLPSDRFSAERTGGSVSTLTIQRTQQEDSAVYLCASSPGGQGAITNGYTFGSGTRLTVV.